These 23 T cell receptor beta chains came from one sample sequenced in a study of T cells after yellow fever vaccination. TCRdb reprocessed the 5' RACE reads via MiXCR and lists one record per CDR3 protein. This sample yields 200,000 to 250,000 distinct CDR3 sequences, of which roughly 3.3% are seen a single time; around 3.2% belongs to the top ten. Sequenced material: CD4+ T cells sorted from PBMCs, taken 10 days after the yellow fever booster vaccination. These receptors were obtained from a man younger than 35 who received the YFV17D yellow fever vaccine.

This clonotype was recorded at least ten times. The chain uses TRBV7-3 and TRBJ2-7; TRBD1 matches 8 bases. The ends lost 2 bases at V and 4 bases at J; junction bases unmatched: 7. In germline, CDR1 is SGHTA, CDR2 FQGTGA. The CDR3 spans 15 residues. In DNA form, the CDR3 reads TGTGCCAGCAGCTTACAAGTGGGACAGGAATACGAGCAGTACTTC. Encoded protein: CASSLQVGQEYEQYF.

The chain has TRBV27 and TRBJ1-6; D is unclear. Per germline, CDR1 MNHEY and CDR2 SMNVEV (reference sequence). CDR3 size: 13 residues. V was cut by 4 bases and J by 10 bases, with 11 bases left in between. CDR3 sequence reads: CASSYGVDSPLHF. The CDR3 DNA is TGTGCCAGCAGTTATGGGGTTGACTCACCCCTCCACTTT.

By its share, this clonotype is medium-sized. The chain uses TRBV5-1 and TRBJ2-3; possibly TRBD2 for D (5 bases). The CDR3 has 14 residues. V dropped 3 bases and J dropped 2 bases, with 10 bases sitting between them. The germline V gene encodes CDR1 SGHRS and CDR2 YFSETQ. CDR3 in amino acids: CASSWTPVTDTQYF. CDR3 in DNA: TGCGCCAGCAGCTGGACTCCTGTCACAGATACGCAGTATTTT.

This clonotype appeared many times. This sequence joins TRBV29-1 and TRBJ2-7; either TRBD1 or TRBD2 may fit D (5 bases each). Deletions cut 8 bases from V and 4 bases from J, with 12 bases between. CDR3 length: 11 residues. Germline loops: CDR1 SQVTM, CDR2 ANQGSEA. The CDR3, as DNA: TGCAGCTTCAGATGGGGGTACGAGCAGTACTTC. It translates to CSFRWGYEQYF.

In this sample, this clonotype turned up many times. The chain employs TRBV4-2 and TRBJ1-1, with D perhaps matching TRBD1 (6 bases). Germline loops: CDR1 LGHNA, CDR2 YNFKEQ. This CDR3 contains 14 residues. V was cut by 4 bases and J by 3 bases, with 12 bases left in between. The CDR3 is CASSLLRGDTEAFF. The CDR3 DNA reads TGTGCCAGCAGCCTTCTTAGGGGGGACACTGAAGCTTTCTTT.

The chain is built from TRBV12-3 or TRBV12-4 and TRBJ2-1; 7 bases fit TRBD1. The CDR3 consists of 13 residues. After removal of 4 bases from V and 12 bases from J, the junction contained 9 bases not matched to a gene. CDR3 sequence (DNA): TGTGCCAGCAGTTCCCAGCGACAGGGACGGCAGTTCTTC. This sequence encodes CASSSQRQGRQFF.

This chain links TRBV1 with TRBJ2-7. TRBV1 counts as a pseudogene. The CDR3 covers 17 residues. CDR3 sequence: CTSSQAYGESSSYEQYV. CDR3 bases: TGCACCAGCAGCCAAGCCTACGGAGAATCAAGCTCCTACGAGCAGTACGTC.

In this sample, this clonotype turned up a few times. V is TRBV7-2 and J is TRBJ2-3, with D tentatively TRBD2 (6 bases). The germline V gene has CDR1 SGHTA and CDR2 FQGNSA. The CDR3 sequence is 15 residues long. Trimming shortened V by 4 bases and J by 0 bases, and 11 bases separated the two germline ends. For the CDR3, the DNA is TGTGCCAGCAGCTCAGCGGGCTACAGCACAGATACGCAGTATTTT. Its protein is CASSSAGYSTDTQYF.

This clonotype has a handful of counts. This chain links TRBV5-1 with TRBJ1-1; D may be TRBD1 (5 bases). The V gene's germline CDR1 is SGHRS and CDR2 YFSETQ. Trimming stripped 8 bases from V and 5 bases from J, with 13 bases between. CDR3 length: 12 amino acids. The CDR3 DNA is TGCGCCAGTCATCGCGAGGGGACTGAAGCTTTCTTT. Translated, it gives CASHREGTEAFF. Full variable domain (remainder filled in from reference TRBV5-1 and TRBJ1-1): KAGVTQTPRYLIKTRGQQVTLSCSPISGHRSVSWYQQTPGQGLQFLFEYFSETQRNKGNFPGRFSGRQFSNSRSEMNVSTLELGDSALYLCASHREGTEAFFGQGTRLTVV.

This clonotype has a single count. This chain's CDR3 is CASSPYQGWGTEAFF. The CDR3 nucleotides are TGTGCCAGCAGCCCTTACCAGGGATGGGGCACTGAAGCTTTCTTT. J is TRBJ1-1 and V is TRBV12-3 or TRBV12-4; TRBD1 is a possible D gene (5 bases). V lost 6 bases and J lost 4, with 18 bases in between. The CDR3 extends over 15 amino acids.

This clonotype occurred a few times. The V call is TRBV12-3 or TRBV12-4, the J call TRBJ1-2, with TRBD1 identical over 7 bases. V trimming: 8 bases; J trimming: 8 bases; junction bases outside the gene matches: 26. The CDR3 runs 18 residues. CDR3 protein: CASGPFKWSWRGQRGYTF. CDR3 sequence (DNA): TGTGCCAGCGGCCCTTTCAAATGGAGTTGGCGGGGACAGAGGGGCTACACCTTC.

This clonotype showed up just a few times. V gene TRBV6-2 or TRBV6-3 combines with J gene TRBJ1-5; 10 nucleotides line up with TRBD1. Germline trimming cut 5 bases from V and 6 bases from J; bases unmatched to any gene: 7. Germline V gene data show CDR1 as MNHEY and CDR2 as SVGEGT. This CDR3 has 15 amino acids. The CDR3 protein is CASSHRDRGGQPQHF. Written as DNA, the CDR3 is TGTGCCAGCAGTCACCGGGACAGGGGTGGTCAGCCCCAGCATTTT.

This clonotype has only a few counts. No conserved phenylalanine or tryptophan ends this CDR3, so it is likely a read error. No DNA is shown, since the ends of the CDR3 on it are uncertain; the CDR3 is the one TCRdb lists. The V gene is TRBV7-9, the J gene TRBJ2-3; the DNA was not compared with TRBD2, the D call given in the table. The CDR3 is 10 residues long, ends included. The germline V gene has CDR1 SEHNR and CDR2 FQNEAQ (reference sequence). The CDR3 sequence is CASSSGLAGV.

This clonotype was seen repeatedly, ten times or more. This chain connects TRBV20-1 to TRBJ2-3; 8 bases match TRBD2. V was pared by 6 bases and J by 4 bases, with 9 bases of the junction left unmatched. Germline values: CDR1 DFQATT, CDR2 SNEGSKA (reference sequence). There are 14 residues in the CDR3. The CDR3 protein is CSAPTAGGSDTQYF. CDR3 DNA sequence: TGCAGTGCCCCCACGGCGGGGGGTTCAGATACGCAGTATTTT.

V gene TRBV4-3 combines with J gene TRBJ1-6, with D unclear. CDR1 is LGHNA and CDR2 is YSLEER in the germline V gene. CDR3 length: 16 residues. V was shortened by 1 base and J by 9 bases, with 16 bases between the two germline ends. CDR3 sequence: CASSQGNGAIISPLHF. In nucleotides, the CDR3 is TGCGCCAGCAGCCAAGGAAACGGCGCGATTATTTCACCCCTCCACTTT.

This clonotype has a handful of counts. The chain carries TRBV7-2 and TRBJ2-3, with TRBD1 as a possible D gene (6 bases). CDR1 and CDR2 (germline): SGHTA, FQGNSA. This CDR3 region has 18 residues. V was cut by 2 bases and J by 2 bases, with 20 bases left in between. The CDR3 bases are TGTGCCAGCAGCTTACGAGCTTCATGGGGGCTCTCCACAGATACGCAGTATTTT. This translates into CASSLRASWGLSTDTQYF.

This clonotype was observed a few times. This sequence joins TRBV7-8 and TRBJ2-2, with 7 bases lining up with TRBD1. The CDR3 spans 16 residues. V shed 2 bases and J 0 bases; nucleotides not matched to a gene: 3. Germline V gene data show CDR1 as SGHVS and CDR2 as FQNEAQ. The CDR3 DNA follows: TGTGCCAGCAGCTTACGGGACAGACCGAACACCGGGGAGCTGTTTTTT. Amino acid sequence: CASSLRDRPNTGELFF. Filled out from reference TRBV7-8 and TRBJ2-2, the complete variable domain reads GAGVSQSPRYKVAKRGQDVALRCDPISGHVSLFWYQQALGQGPEFLTYFQNEAQLDKSGLPSDRFFAERPEGSVSTLKIQRTQQEDSAVYLCASSLRDRPNTGELFFGEGSRLTVL.

The rearrangement links TRBV6-6 to TRBJ1-6; possible D gene TRBD1, 5 bases. Germline values: CDR1 MNHNY, CDR2 SVGAGI (reference sequence). The CDR3 contains 12 residues. The V and J ends lost 7 bases and 7 bases respectively, with 8 bases between them. The DNA for the CDR3 is TGTGCCAGCACAGGGTGGAATTCACCCCTCCACTTT. Amino acids: CASTGWNSPLHF.

This clonotype was seen a handful of times. The chain carries TRBV3-1 and TRBJ2-1; 8 bases match TRBD2. The germline gives CDR1 LGHDT, CDR2 YNNKEL (reference sequence). The CDR3 spans 15 residues. V shed 1 base and J 11 bases; nucleotides not matched to a gene: 10. CDR3 residues: CASSQVRTSLLKQFF. CDR3 DNA: TGTGCCAGCAGCCAAGTCCGGACTAGCCTCTTGAAGCAGTTCTTC.

This clonotype was recorded many times. The J gene is TRBJ2-1, the V gene TRBV5-4; 7 nucleotides match TRBD1. After removal of 5 bases from V and 15 bases from J, the junction contained 11 bases not matched to a gene. CDR1 SGHNT and CDR2 YYREEE come from the germline V gene (reference sequence). CDR3 length equals 12 residues. The CDR3, as DNA: TGTGCCAGCAGATTAGACAGGGCCCCCCCGTTCTTC. It translates to CASRLDRAPPFF. The whole variable domain, remainder taken from reference TRBV5-4 and TRBJ2-1, is ETGVTQSPTHLIKTRGQQVTLRCSSQSGHNTVSWYQQALGQGPQFIFQYYREEENGRGNFPPRFSGLQFPNYSSELNVNALELDDSALYLCASRLDRAPPFFGPGTRLTVL.

This clonotype was observed at least ten times. The V call is TRBV2, the J call TRBJ2-2; D perhaps matches TRBD2 (5 bases). The CDR3 has 12 amino acids. V shed 7 bases and J shed 3 bases, with 6 bases lying between them. Germline V gene data show CDR1 as SNHLY and CDR2 as FYNNEI. CDR3 sequence: CASTGYTGELFF. CDR3 DNA: TGTGCCAGCACGGGATACACCGGGGAGCTGTTTTTT.

This clonotype was seen only a few times. The rearrangement joins TRBV5-5 to TRBJ2-1, with 11 bases lining up with TRBD2. Per the germline V gene, CDR1 is SGHKS and CDR2 is YYEKEE (reference sequence). The CDR3 has 15 amino acids. V dropped 7 bases and J dropped 9; count of bases not matched to a gene: 12. CDR3 protein: CASGPGVAGGLEQFF. CDR3 nucleotides: TGTGCCAGCGGGCCAGGGGTAGCGGGGGGGCTTGAGCAGTTCTTC.

The chain is built from TRBV28 and TRBJ2-3; weak D call: TRBD1 (5 bases). V was trimmed by 7 bases and J by 4 bases, leaving 15 bases between them. Germline values: CDR1 MDHEN, CDR2 SYDVKM. CDR3 length: 14 amino acids. The CDR3 DNA sequence: TGTGCCAGCACCTATACAAGGGGCCCAGATACGCAGTATTTT. As protein: CASTYTRGPDTQYF.